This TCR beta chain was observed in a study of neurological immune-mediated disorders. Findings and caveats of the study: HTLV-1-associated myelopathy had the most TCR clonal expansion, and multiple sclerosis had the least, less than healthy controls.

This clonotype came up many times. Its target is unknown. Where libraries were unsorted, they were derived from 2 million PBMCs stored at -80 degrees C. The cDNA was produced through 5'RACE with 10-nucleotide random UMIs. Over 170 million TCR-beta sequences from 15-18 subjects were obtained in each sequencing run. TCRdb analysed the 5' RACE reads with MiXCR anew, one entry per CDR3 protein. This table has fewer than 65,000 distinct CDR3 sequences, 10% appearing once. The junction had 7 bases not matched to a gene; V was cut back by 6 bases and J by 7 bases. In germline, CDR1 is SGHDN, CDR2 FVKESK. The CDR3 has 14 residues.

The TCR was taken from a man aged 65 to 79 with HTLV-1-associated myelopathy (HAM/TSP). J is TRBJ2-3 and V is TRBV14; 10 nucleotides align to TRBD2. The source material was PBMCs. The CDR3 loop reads CASRYSSGSHTQYF. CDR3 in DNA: TGTGCCAGCAGATACTCTAGCGGGAGCCATACGCAGTATTTT.